This record covers a single TCR beta chain. Its antigen remains unidentified. Time point specified: cycle 4 day 1 (C4D1), after 5 to 7 weeks of nivolumab. Each and every patient relapsed after autologous stem cell transplantation, and patients got differing brentuximab vedotin exposure. This specimen comes from a study of PD-1 blockade in classical Hodgkin lymphoma. Study details: Patients were treated with nivolumab at 3 mg/kg, and this was given intravenously every 2 weeks. General study findings and limits: Healthy donors were reported to have higher baseline TCR diversity than newly diagnosed patients. Excluded were patients who started nivolumab under 1 year after ASCT, a group that had lower diversity.

V dropped 8 bases and J dropped 0 bases, with 13 bases sitting between them. The CDR3 runs 14 residues. The germline gives CDR1 LNHDA, CDR2 SQIVND (reference sequence). This table comes from immunoSEQ multiplex PCR, and its TCRdb copy is limited to in-frame clones, with some not included. The sample consists of tens of thousands of clones, 88% of them appearing once. The origin of this receptor is a human donor with classical Hodgkin lymphoma. The specimen was peripheral blood mononuclear cells (PBMCs), collected before the fourth cycle of nivolumab. The chain recombines TRBV19 with TRBJ1-1, with D perhaps matching TRBD1 (5 bases). The DNA for the CDR3 is TGTGCCAGTGCCAGGGATTTGATGAACACTGAAGCTTTCTTT. Protein product: CASARDLMNTEAFF.